Below, one TCR beta chain is given with its context. Clones were read by immunoSEQ multiplex PCR, and TCRdb kept only the in-frame ones, dropping some. The sample has about 150,000 clones, approximately 88% seen once. This sample stems from a study of blood T cell repertoires in COVID-19. About the study: The United States, Italy and Spain supplied acute and convalescent COVID-19 samples.

Trimming cost V 0 bases and J 9 bases, with 3 bases left between them. This CDR3 has 11 residues. The germline V gene has CDR1 SGHRS and CDR2 YFSETQ. The chain combines TRBV5-1 with TRBJ1-4, with no clear D. The sequence derives from a woman between 55 and 75 years old with acute or convalescent COVID-19. What was sequenced was peripheral blood. The CDR3 reads CASSLDKKLFF. Here the CDR3 DNA reads TGCGCCAGCAGCTTGGACAAAAAACTGTTTTTT.